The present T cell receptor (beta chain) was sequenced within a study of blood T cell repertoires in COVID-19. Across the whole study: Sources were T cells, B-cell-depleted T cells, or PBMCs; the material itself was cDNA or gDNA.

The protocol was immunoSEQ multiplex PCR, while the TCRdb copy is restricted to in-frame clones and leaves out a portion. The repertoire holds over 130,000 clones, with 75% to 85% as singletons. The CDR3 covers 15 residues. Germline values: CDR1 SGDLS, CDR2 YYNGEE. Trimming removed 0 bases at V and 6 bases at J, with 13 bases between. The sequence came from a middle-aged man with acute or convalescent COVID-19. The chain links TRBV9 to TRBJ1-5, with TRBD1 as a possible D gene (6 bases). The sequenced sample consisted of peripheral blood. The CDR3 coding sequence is TGTGCCAGCAGCGTAGGGACAGCGGCGGGTCAGCCCCAGCATTTT. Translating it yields CASSVGTAAGQPQHF.